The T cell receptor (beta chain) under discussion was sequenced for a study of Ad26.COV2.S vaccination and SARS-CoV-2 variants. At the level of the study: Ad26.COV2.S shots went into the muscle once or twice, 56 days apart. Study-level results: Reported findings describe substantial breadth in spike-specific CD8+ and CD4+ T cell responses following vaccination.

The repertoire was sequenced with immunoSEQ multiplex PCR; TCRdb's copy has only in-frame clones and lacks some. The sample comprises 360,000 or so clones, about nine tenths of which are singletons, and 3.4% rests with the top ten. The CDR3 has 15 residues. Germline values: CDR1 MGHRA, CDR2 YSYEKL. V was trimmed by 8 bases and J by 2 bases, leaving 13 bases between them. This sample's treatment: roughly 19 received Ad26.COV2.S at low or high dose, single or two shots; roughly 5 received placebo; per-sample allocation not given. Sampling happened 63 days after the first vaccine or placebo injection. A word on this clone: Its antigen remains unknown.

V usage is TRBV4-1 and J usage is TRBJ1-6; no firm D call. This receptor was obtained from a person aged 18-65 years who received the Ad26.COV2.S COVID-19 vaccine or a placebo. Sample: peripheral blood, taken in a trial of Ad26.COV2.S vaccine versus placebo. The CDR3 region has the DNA TGCGCCAGCTCCCAAGTCGGTACCTATAATTCACCCCTCCACTTT. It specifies CASSQVGTYNSPLHF.